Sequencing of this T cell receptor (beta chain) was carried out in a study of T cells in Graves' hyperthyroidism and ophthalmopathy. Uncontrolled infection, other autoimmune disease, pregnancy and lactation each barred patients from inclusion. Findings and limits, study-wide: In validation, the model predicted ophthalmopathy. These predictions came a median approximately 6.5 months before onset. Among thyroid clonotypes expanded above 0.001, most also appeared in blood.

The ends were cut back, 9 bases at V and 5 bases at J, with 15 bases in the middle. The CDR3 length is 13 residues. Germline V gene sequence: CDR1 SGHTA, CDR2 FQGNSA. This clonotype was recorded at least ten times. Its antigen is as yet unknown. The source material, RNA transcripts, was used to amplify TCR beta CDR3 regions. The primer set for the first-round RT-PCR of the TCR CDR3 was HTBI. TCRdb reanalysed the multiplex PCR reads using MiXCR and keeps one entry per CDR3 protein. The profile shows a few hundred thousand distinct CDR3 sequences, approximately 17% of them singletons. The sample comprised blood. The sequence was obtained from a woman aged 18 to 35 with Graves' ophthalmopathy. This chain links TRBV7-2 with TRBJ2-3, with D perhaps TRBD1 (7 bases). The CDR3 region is CASETGRLDTQYF. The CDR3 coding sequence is TGTGCCAGTGAGACAGGGAGGCTAGATACGCAGTATTTT.